This passage covers 19 T cell receptor beta chains from one sample sequenced in a study of OX40 agonist ivuxolimab in advanced cancers. TCRdb's copy holds only in-frame clones and misses some; the assay was immunoSEQ multiplex PCR. The sample records 90,000 or so clones, around 87% being singletons. The input for sequencing was CD4+ or CD8+ T cells sorted from blood, taken in a trial of the OX40 agonist ivuxolimab. The receptors shown here come from an adult with an advanced solid tumor such as melanoma, head and neck, liver or kidney cancer.

V usage is TRBV15 and J usage is TRBJ2-2; D may be TRBD1 or TRBD2 (5 bases each). The CDR3 has 17 amino acids. Germline CDR1 reads LNHNV; CDR2 reads YYDKDF (reference sequence). The V gene lost 0 bases and the J gene lost 2 bases, with 13 bases spanning the gap. The CDR3 loop is CATSRDLGTQNTGELFF. Here the CDR3 DNA reads TGTGCCACCAGCAGAGATCTTGGGACCCAAAACACCGGGGAGCTGTTTTTT. Combining the CDR3 with reference TRBV15 and TRBJ2-2 gives the whole variable domain DAMVIQNPRYQVTQFGKPVTLSCSQTLNHNVMYWYQQKSSQAPKLLFHYYDKDFNNEADTPDNFQSRRPNTSFCFLDIRSPGLGDTAMYLCATSRDLGTQNTGELFFGEGSRLTVL.

The chain carries TRBV7-9 and TRBJ2-1; 8 bases fit TRBD1. CDR1 and CDR2 from the germline V gene are SEHNR and FQNEAQ (reference sequence). The CDR3 spans 14 residues. The V and J ends lost 4 bases and 7 bases, in that order; junction bases with no gene match: 6. This CDR3 reads CASSSTGDGNEQFF. CDR3 coding DNA: TGTGCCAGCAGCTCGACAGGGGATGGGAATGAGCAGTTCTTC.

The chain combines TRBV14 with TRBJ1-4, with a tentative D call TRBD1 (5 bases). This CDR3 has 15 amino acids. The germline CDR1 and CDR2 sequences are SGHDN and FVKESK. The V gene lost 3 bases and the J gene lost 8 bases, with 16 bases spanning the gap. For the CDR3, the DNA is TGTGCCAGCAGCCACGGAATACAGGCGAGCGAAAAACTGTTTTTT. Residues: CASSHGIQASEKLFF.

The CDR3 DNA sequence: TGTGCCAGCAGCCCCCCCGGGACTCTCTACAATGAGCAGTTCTTC. The encoded protein is CASSPPGTLYNEQFF. This chain uses TRBV14 with TRBJ2-1; TRBD2 is a possible D gene (6 bases). V gave up 4 bases and J gave up 3 bases, with 13 bases separating them. The CDR3 totals 15 residues. CDR1 SGHDN and CDR2 FVKESK come from the germline V gene.

The chain uses TRBV19 and TRBJ1-2; D gene unclear. This CDR3 region has 14 residues. The V gene's germline CDR1 is LNHDA and CDR2 SQIVND (reference sequence). V was cut by 3 bases and J by 7 bases, with 15 bases left in between. The CDR3 sequence: CASSMSTSPRGYTF. The CDR3 region has the DNA TGTGCCAGTAGTATGTCGACGTCGCCCCGTGGCTACACCTTC.

This chain connects TRBV6-5 to TRBJ1-2, with 8 bases identical to TRBD1. CDR1 MNHEY and CDR2 SVGAGI come from the germline V gene. The V and J ends lost 6 bases and 4 bases, in that order; junction bases with no gene match: 10. This CDR3 has 15 amino acids. The CDR3 region is CASRPRQGFSYGYTF. Here the CDR3 DNA reads TGTGCCAGCAGACCTAGACAGGGGTTTAGCTATGGCTACACCTTC.

This clone has a single count. The gene calls are TRBV6-1 and TRBJ1-1; 8 bases are shared with TRBD1. Germline CDR1 and CDR2: MNHNS and SASEGT. Trimming at V came to 5 bases and at J to 10 bases, leaving 6 bases not matched to a gene. This CDR3 has 12 amino acids. The CDR3 protein is CASSFLDRAAFF. The CDR3 DNA follows: TGTGCCAGCAGTTTCCTGGACAGGGCAGCTTTCTTT.

The chain is built from TRBV11-2 and TRBJ2-1; weak D call: TRBD2 (6 bases). Germline CDR1 SGHAT, CDR2 FQNNGV. This CDR3 spans 14 amino acids. V lost 1 base and J 6 bases, leaving 10 bases between the germline ends. The CDR3 here is CASSLASALNEQFF. The CDR3 DNA reads as TGTGCCAGCAGCTTAGCTAGCGCCCTCAATGAGCAGTTCTTC.

The genes are TRBV7-9 and TRBJ2-7; no clear D gene. The CDR3 sequence is 13 residues long. The germline V gene has CDR1 SEHNR and CDR2 FQNEAQ (reference sequence). V lost 2 bases and J lost 5, with 10 bases in between. DNA of the CDR3: TGTGCCAGCAGCTTAACGGGTGCGGACGAGCAGTACTTC. Its translation: CASSLTGADEQYF.

CDR3 amino acids: CASSTSGQFSGANVLTF. The CDR3 DNA is TGTGCCAGTAGTACGAGCGGTCAATTCTCTGGGGCCAACGTCCTGACTTTC. The chain recombines TRBV19 with TRBJ2-6, with D possibly TRBD2 on 5 matching bases. This CDR3 spans 17 amino acids. The germline gives CDR1 LNHDA, CDR2 SQIVND (reference sequence). V lost 4 bases to trimming and J lost 0 bases, with 13 bases between them.

The chain employs TRBV11-2 and TRBJ1-1; tentatively, D is TRBD1 (5 bases). The CDR3 covers 15 residues. V was pared by 1 base and J by 5 bases, with 14 bases between. The germline V gene has CDR1 SGHAT and CDR2 FQNNGV. Here the CDR3 reads CASSLASGGGTEAFF. The DNA for the CDR3 is TGTGCCAGCAGCTTAGCGAGTGGGGGAGGGACTGAAGCTTTCTTT. The variable domain in full, with the rest retrieved from reference TRBV11-2 and TRBJ1-1, is EAGVAQSPRYKIIEKRQSVAFWCNPISGHATLYWYQQILGQGPKLLIQFQNNGVVDDSQLPKDRFSAERLKGVDSTLKIQPAKLEDSAVYLCASSLASGGGTEAFFGQGTRLTVV.

V and J are TRBV10-3 and TRBJ2-2, with 11 bases fitting TRBD1. V gave up 4 bases and J gave up 7 bases; unmatched junction bases: 5. The germline gives CDR1 ENHRY, CDR2 SYGVKD. This CDR3 region has 15 residues. CDR3: CAISVDRGQVGELFF. CDR3 DNA sequence: TGTGCCATCAGTGTGGACAGGGGGCAAGTCGGGGAGCTGTTTTTT.

For the CDR3, the DNA is TGTGCCAGCCACCGGGACAGGGGAACTGGGGCCAACGTCCTGACTTTC. Translation: CASHRDRGTGANVLTF. The chain joins TRBV2 to TRBJ2-6, with TRBD1 identical over 10 bases. Germline lookup yields CDR1 SNHLY and CDR2 FYNNEI. The CDR3 runs to 16 residues. Trimming removed 8 bases from V and 2 bases from J; junction bases left unmatched: 6.

The genes are TRBV4-2 and TRBJ2-1, with D uncertain. The CDR3 runs to 13 residues. From germline, CDR1 is LGHNA and CDR2 YNFKEQ. V dropped 4 bases and J dropped 8 bases, with 12 bases sitting between them. The CDR3 spells CASSPPARDEQFF. In DNA form, the CDR3 reads TGTGCCAGCAGCCCACCCGCCCGGGATGAGCAGTTCTTC.

This CDR3 reads CASSLDLNTQYF. CDR3 DNA sequence: TGTGCCAGCAGCTTAGATCTTAATACGCAGTATTTT. The J gene is TRBJ2-3, the V gene TRBV7-2, with no clear D. Trimming removed 1 base at V and 7 bases at J, with 6 bases between. The length of the CDR3 is 12 residues. Germline V gene lookup returns CDR1 SGHTA and CDR2 FQGNSA.

The chain joins TRBV11-2 to TRBJ1-4; maybe TRBD1 (6 bases). CDR1 is SGHAT, CDR2 FQNNGV, per germline. V lost 2 bases, J lost 7 bases, and 8 bases lay in between. The CDR3 runs to 13 residues. The CDR3 DNA follows: TGTGCCAGCAGCTTAATCAGGGGTGAAAAACTGTTTTTT. The encoded protein is CASSLIRGEKLFF.

This clone came up a few times. The chain combines TRBV30 with TRBJ2-3; possibly TRBD1 or TRBD2 for D (6 bases each). V lost 2 bases, J lost 6 bases, and 12 bases lay in between. The CDR3 extends over 13 amino acids. The germline CDR1 and CDR2 sequences are GTSNPN and SVGIG (reference sequence). The CDR3 DNA follows: TGTGCCTGGAGTACCCGGGGGCCCGATACGCAGTATTTT. It encodes CAWSTRGPDTQYF.

V is TRBV6-1 and J is TRBJ2-1; a weak D match, TRBD1 (6 bases). The CDR3 has 13 residues. Germline values: CDR1 MNHNS, CDR2 SASEGT. The V and J ends lost 8 bases and 0 bases respectively, with 8 bases between them. This chain's CDR3 is CASDRSSYNEQFF. CDR3 nucleotides: TGTGCCAGCGACAGGAGCTCCTACAATGAGCAGTTCTTC.

This sequence joins TRBV9 and TRBJ2-3; D is perhaps TRBD1 (5 bases). The CDR3 has 15 amino acids. V lost 0 bases and J 4 bases, leaving 12 bases between the germline ends. Germline V CDR1 and CDR2: SGDLS, YYNGEE. CDR3: CASSVEGRAADTQYF. In DNA, the CDR3 is TGTGCCAGCAGCGTAGAGGGCAGGGCGGCAGATACGCAGTATTTT.